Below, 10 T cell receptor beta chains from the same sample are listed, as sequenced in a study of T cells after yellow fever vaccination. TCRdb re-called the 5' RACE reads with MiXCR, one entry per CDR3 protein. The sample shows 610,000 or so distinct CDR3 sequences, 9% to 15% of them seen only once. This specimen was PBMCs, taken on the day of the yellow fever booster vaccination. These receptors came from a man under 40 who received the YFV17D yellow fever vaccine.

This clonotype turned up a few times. The CDR3 sequence is CSVELGVDEQFF. The DNA of the CDR3 is TGCAGCGTTGAACTAGGGGTGGATGAGCAGTTCTTC. J is TRBJ2-1 and V is TRBV29-1, with D possibly being TRBD1 (5 bases). The CDR3 sequence is 12 residues long. Germline V CDR1 and CDR2: SQVTM, ANQGSEA. V dropped 2 bases and J dropped 8 bases, with 10 bases sitting between them.

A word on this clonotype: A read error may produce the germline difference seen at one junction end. CDR3 sequence reads: CASSLVSEYYGYAF. The CDR3 DNA is TGTGCCAGCAGCTTAGTATCTGAGTACTATGGCTACGCCTTC. The rearrangement uses TRBV7-9 and TRBJ1-2; no clear D gene. The CDR3 loop spans 14 amino acids. The germline gives CDR1 SEHNR, CDR2 FQNEAQ (reference sequence).

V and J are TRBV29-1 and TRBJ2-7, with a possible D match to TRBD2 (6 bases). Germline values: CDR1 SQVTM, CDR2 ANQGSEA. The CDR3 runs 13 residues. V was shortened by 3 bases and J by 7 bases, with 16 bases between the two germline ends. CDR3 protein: CSVDKEGTGEQYF. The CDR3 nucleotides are TGCAGCGTTGACAAGGAGGGTACCGGGGAGCAGTACTTC.

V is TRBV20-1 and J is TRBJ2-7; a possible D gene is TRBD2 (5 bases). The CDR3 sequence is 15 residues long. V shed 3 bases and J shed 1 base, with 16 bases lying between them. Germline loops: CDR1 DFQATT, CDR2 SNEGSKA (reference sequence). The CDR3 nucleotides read TGCAGTGCTAGGAAGTTTCTAGCCGAATCCTACGAGCAGTACTTC. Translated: CSARKFLAESYEQYF.

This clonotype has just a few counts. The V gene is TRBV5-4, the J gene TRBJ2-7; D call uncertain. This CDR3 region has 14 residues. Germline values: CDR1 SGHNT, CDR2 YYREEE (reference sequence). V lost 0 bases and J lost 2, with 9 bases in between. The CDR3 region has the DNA TGTGCCAGCAGCTTGGGTCGGAGCGCCTACGAGCAGTACTTC. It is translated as CASSLGRSAYEQYF. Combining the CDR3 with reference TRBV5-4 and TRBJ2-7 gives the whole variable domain ETGVTQSPTHLIKTRGQQVTLRCSSQSGHNTVSWYQQALGQGPQFIFQYYREEENGRGNFPPRFSGLQFPNYSSELNVNALELDDSALYLCASSLGRSAYEQYFGPGTRLTVT.

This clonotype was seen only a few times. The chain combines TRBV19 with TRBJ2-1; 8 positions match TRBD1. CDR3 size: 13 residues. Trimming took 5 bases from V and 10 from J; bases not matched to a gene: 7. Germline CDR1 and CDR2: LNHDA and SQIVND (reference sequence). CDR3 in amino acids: CASSGQGAREQFF. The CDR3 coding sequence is TGTGCCAGTAGTGGGCAGGGGGCTCGCGAGCAGTTCTTC.

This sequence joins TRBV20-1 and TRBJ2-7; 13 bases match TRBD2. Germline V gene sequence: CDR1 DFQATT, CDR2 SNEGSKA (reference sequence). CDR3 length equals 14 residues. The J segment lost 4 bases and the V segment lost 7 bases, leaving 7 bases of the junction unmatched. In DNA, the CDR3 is TGCAGTGTATCGACTAGCGGGAGGATATACGAGCAGTACTTC. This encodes CSVSTSGRIYEQYF.

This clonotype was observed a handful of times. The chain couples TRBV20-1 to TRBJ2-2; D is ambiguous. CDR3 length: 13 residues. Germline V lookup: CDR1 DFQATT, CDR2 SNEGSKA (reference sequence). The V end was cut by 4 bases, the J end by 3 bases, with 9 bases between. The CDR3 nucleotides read TGCAGTGCTACTGACACCGACACCGGGGAGCTGTTTTTT. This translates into CSATDTDTGELFF.

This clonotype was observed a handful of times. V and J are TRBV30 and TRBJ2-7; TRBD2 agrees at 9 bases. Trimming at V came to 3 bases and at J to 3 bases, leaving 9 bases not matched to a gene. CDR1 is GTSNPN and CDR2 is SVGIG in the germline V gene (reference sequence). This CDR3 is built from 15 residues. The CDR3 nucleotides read TGTGCCTGGAGGGAAATAGCGGGAGTGTTCTACGAGCAGTACTTC. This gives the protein CAWREIAGVFYEQYF.

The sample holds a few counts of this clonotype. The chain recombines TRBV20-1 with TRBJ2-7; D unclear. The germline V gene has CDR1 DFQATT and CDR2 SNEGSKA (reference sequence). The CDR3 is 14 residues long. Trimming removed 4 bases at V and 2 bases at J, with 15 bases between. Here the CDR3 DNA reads TGCAGTGCTATCCTTAGCTGGAGTCCCTACGAGCAGTACTTC. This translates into CSAILSWSPYEQYF.